This T cell receptor (beta chain) was recovered during a study of T cell responses to AZD1222 COVID-19 vaccine. Findings and caveats of the study: Clonal diversity may have been underestimated, and the donors were mostly white British, with more females than males.

Trimming cost V 5 bases and J 1 base; bases outside gene matches: 12. The CDR3 contains 18 residues. Per the germline V gene, CDR1 is MNHEY and CDR2 is SMNVEV (reference sequence). The assay was immunoSEQ multiplex PCR, and TCRdb's table has in-frame clones only and misses some. The profile shows under 95,000 clones, roughly 90% of them singletons. Notes on this clone: As yet, its antigen is unknown.

J is TRBJ2-1 and V is TRBV27, with 9 bases identical to TRBD2. The sample here was peripheral blood, taken on day 0 of AZD1222 vaccination. The receptor's source is an adult in good health. The CDR3 nucleotides read TGTGCCAGCAGTCAGAACCCCCTAGCGGGAATATCCTACAATGAGCAGTTCTTC. Protein product: CASSQNPLAGISYNEQFF.